These 5 T cell receptor beta chains share one sample of origin, sequenced in a study of blood T cells in healthy people across ages. The authors ran a second PCR of 7 to 11 cycles using a sample-barcoded 5' primer and a J-beta primer mix. TCRdb itself ran the 5' RACE reads through MiXCR, one entry per CDR3 protein. This table holds about 650,000 distinct CDR3 sequences, 32% found once. The source material was blood. These receptors all come from an elderly woman in good health.

About this clonotype itself: A read error may be the cause here, since a much bigger clone is one base away. V and J are TRBV20-1 and TRBJ2-3, with TRBD2 matching over 7 bases. This CDR3 comprises 15 residues. Germline CDR1 DFQATT, CDR2 SNEGSKA (reference sequence). The CDR3 loop is CSARPLAAFLDTQCF. For the CDR3, the DNA is TGCAGTGCCCGACCCCTAGCGGCGTTTTTGGATACGCAGTGTTTT.

This chain joins TRBV27 and TRBJ1-1; 7 bases align to TRBD1. The CDR3 consists of 16 residues. The ends lost 2 bases at V and 4 bases at J; junction bases unmatched: 10. Germline CDR1 MNHEY, CDR2 SMNVEV (reference sequence). The CDR3 region is CASSLVRQGWSTEAFF. CDR3 sequence (DNA): TGTGCCAGCAGTTTAGTGAGACAGGGATGGAGCACTGAAGCTTTCTTT.

As concerns this clonotype: This may be a read error, as it is one base from a much larger clone. This chain uses TRBV6-6 with TRBJ2-3; no clear D. Trimming removed 10 bases at V and 4 bases at J, with 12 bases between. The V gene's germline CDR1 is MNHNY and CDR2 SVGAGI (reference sequence). This CDR3 is built from 12 residues. CDR3 DNA sequence: TGTGCCACCAGCCCTGCTGCAGATACGCAGTATTTT. Translating it yields CATSPAADTQYF.

This clonotype showed up many times. CDR3 sequence reads: CASSLQDEQYF. For the CDR3, the DNA is TGTGCCAGCAGCTTACAGGACGAGCAGTACTTC. The rearrangement links TRBV7-9 to TRBJ2-7; no reliable D call. Germline V CDR1 and CDR2: SEHNR, FQNEAQ (reference sequence). There are 11 residues in the CDR3. Trimming stripped 2 bases from V and 5 bases from J, with 4 bases between.

This clonotype was counted at least ten times. The chain employs TRBV7-9 and TRBJ2-7, with D perhaps TRBD1 (5 bases). CDR1 SEHNR and CDR2 FQNEAQ come from the germline V gene (reference sequence). V was shortened by 6 bases and J by 4 bases, with 10 bases between the two germline ends. CDR3 size: 12 residues. The CDR3 region has the DNA TGTGCCAGCAGGGGGCAAGATTACGAGCAGTACTTC. Protein sequence: CASRGQDYEQYF.